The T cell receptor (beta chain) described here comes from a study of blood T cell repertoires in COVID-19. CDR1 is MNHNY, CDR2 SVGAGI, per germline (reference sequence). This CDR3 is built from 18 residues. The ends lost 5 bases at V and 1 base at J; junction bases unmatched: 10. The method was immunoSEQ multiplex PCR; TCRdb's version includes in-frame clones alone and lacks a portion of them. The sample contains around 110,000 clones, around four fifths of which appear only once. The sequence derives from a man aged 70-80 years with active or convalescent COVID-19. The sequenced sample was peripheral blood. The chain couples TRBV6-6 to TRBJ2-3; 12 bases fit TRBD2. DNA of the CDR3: TGTGCCAGCAGTCGGATTGGGACTAGCGGGCTACGCACAGATACGCAGTATTTT. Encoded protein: CASSRIGTSGLRTDTQYF.